A single sample is the source of the 22 T cell receptor beta chains below, sequenced in a study of blood T cells in healthy people across ages. The use of a sample-barcoded 5' primer and a J-beta primer mix characterized a second PCR of about 7 to 12 cycles. TCRdb used MiXCR to reprocess the 5' RACE reads, holding one entry per CDR3 protein. Of around 500,000 distinct CDR3 sequences in the sample, about 45% were seen once. Source material: blood. Receptors were obtained from an older man in good health.

The rearrangement joins TRBV5-1 to TRBJ2-7; 9 nucleotides agree with TRBD1. The CDR3 runs 16 residues. The germline gives CDR1 SGHRS, CDR2 YFSETQ. Trimming removed 0 bases from V and 1 base from J; junction bases left unmatched: 5. The CDR3 region is CASSLAGQGRSYEQYF. CDR3 sequence (DNA): TGCGCCAGCAGCTTGGCCGGACAGGGGAGGTCCTACGAGCAGTACTTC. Based on the CDR3 plus reference TRBV5-1 and TRBJ2-7, the full variable domain is KAGVTQTPRYLIKTRGQQVTLSCSPISGHRSVSWYQQTPGQGLQFLFEYFSETQRNKGNFPGRFSGRQFSNSRSEMNVSTLELGDSALYLCASSLAGQGRSYEQYFGPGTRLTVT.

This clonotype was seen more than once but under ten times. For the CDR3, the DNA is TGTGCCAGCAGCTTACGGGGGGCGCGGGGTAGCTCCTACGAGCAGTACTTC. It translates to CASSLRGARGSSYEQYF. V and J are TRBV13 and TRBJ2-7, with D tentatively TRBD2 (7 bases). V lost 2 bases and J lost 0, with 17 bases in between. The CDR3 has 17 amino acids. The germline CDR1 and CDR2 sequences are PRHDT and FYEKMQ (reference sequence).

This clonotype was counted only a few times. The chain is built from TRBV7-9 and TRBJ2-7; D not certain. Between the trimmed V and J ends, which lost 1 base and 6 bases, there was a span of 7 bases. Germline CDR1 reads SEHNR; CDR2 reads FQNEAQ (reference sequence). This CDR3 region has 12 residues. The CDR3 protein is CASSLGATEQYF. CDR3 bases: TGTGCCAGCAGCTTAGGGGCTACCGAGCAGTACTTC.

This clonotype was seen more than once but under ten times. The chain has TRBV7-6 and TRBJ2-5; 13 bases are a match to TRBD2. The CDR3 extends over 16 amino acids. The V and J ends lost 5 bases and 7 bases, in that order; junction bases with no gene match: 10. Germline V gene data show CDR1 as SGHVS and CDR2 as FNYEAQ. This chain's CDR3 is CASSPALAGGLGTQYF. The CDR3 bases are TGTGCCAGCAGCCCGGCACTAGCGGGAGGGTTAGGGACCCAGTACTTC.

The chain employs TRBV11-2 and TRBJ2-5; 10 nucleotides match TRBD2. This CDR3 has 21 residues. V shed 1 base and J 2 bases; nucleotides not matched to a gene: 19. Germline CDR1 and CDR2: SGHAT and FQNNGV. The CDR3 region is CASSLVGSASGGFQSQETQYF. In DNA form, the CDR3 reads TGTGCCAGCAGCTTAGTGGGTTCGGCTAGCGGGGGATTCCAATCTCAAGAGACCCAGTACTTC.

This chain connects TRBV18 to TRBJ2-1; D not resolved. Trimming stripped 4 bases from V and 6 bases from J, with 13 bases between. The CDR3 has 14 residues. Germline-derived CDR1 and CDR2 are KGHSH and LQKENI. The CDR3 region is CASSLKWEVNEQFF. The CDR3 DNA follows: TGTGCCAGCTCACTTAAGTGGGAAGTCAATGAGCAGTTCTTC.

The rearrangement uses TRBV18 and TRBJ1-4, with no clear D. This CDR3 has 15 amino acids. Trimming stripped 2 bases from V and 6 bases from J, with 13 bases between. Per germline, CDR1 KGHSH and CDR2 LQKENI. In DNA, the CDR3 is TGTGCCAGCTCACCAAGAAGGTGGGAGGATGAAAAACTGTTTTTT. It encodes CASSPRRWEDEKLFF. Looking up the rest from reference TRBV18 and TRBJ1-4 gives the full variable domain: NAGVMQNPRHLVRRRGQEARLRCSPMKGHSHVYWYRQLPEEGLKFMVYLQKENIIDESGMPKERFSAEFPKEGPSILRIQQVVRGDSAAYFCASSPRRWEDEKLFFGSGTQLSVL.

This chain joins TRBV12-3 or TRBV12-4 and TRBJ2-2; 9 nucleotides match TRBD1. This CDR3 has 15 amino acids. Trimming took 4 bases from V and 8 from J; bases not matched to a gene: 8. CDR3: CASSSRGTGSGELFF. CDR3 sequence (DNA): TGTGCCAGCAGTTCACGGGGGACAGGGTCGGGGGAGCTGTTTTTT.

The CDR3 DNA follows: TGTGCCAGCAGTTACTTCAGGGCCGGGGAGCTGTTTTTT. Translating gives CASSYFRAGELFF. The V gene is TRBV6-6, the J gene TRBJ2-2; maybe TRBD1 (5 bases). Germline CDR1 and CDR2: MNHNY and SVGAGI (reference sequence). This CDR3 has 13 residues. The ends were cut back, 1 base at V and 6 bases at J, with 6 bases in the middle.

The gene calls are TRBV20-1 and TRBJ2-3; D gene uncertain. V was pared by 5 bases and J by 6 bases, with 6 bases between. The length of the CDR3 is 10 residues. Per germline, CDR1 DFQATT and CDR2 SNEGSKA (reference sequence). The CDR3 loop reads CSALADTQYF. The CDR3 DNA sequence: TGCAGTGCTCTGGCCGATACGCAGTATTTT.

About this clonotype itself: A read error may account for a junction end that differs from germline. The chain joins TRBV5-1 to TRBJ1-1, with D perhaps matching TRBD1 (5 bases). Germline V gene lookup returns CDR1 SGHRS and CDR2 YFSETQ. The CDR3 contains 12 residues. CDR3 in amino acids: CASTLDRGEAFF. The CDR3 DNA follows: TGCGCCAGCACCTTGGATCGGGGGGAGGCTTTCTTT.

The sample holds a few counts of this clonotype. The V gene is TRBV28, the J gene TRBJ2-5; the D gene is possibly TRBD2 (6 bases). Near its end, the DNA agrees better with TRBJ2-7, so the J call may be wrong. The length of the CDR3 is 13 residues. CDR1 and CDR2 from the germline V gene are MDHEN and SYDVKM. The DNA of the CDR3 is TGTGCCAGTGCAGTTTTCCGGGAGCACGAGCAGTACTTC. This codes for CASAVFREHEQYF.

The J gene is TRBJ2-5, the V gene TRBV20-1; 9 bases line up with TRBD1. Germline lookup yields CDR1 DFQATT and CDR2 SNEGSKA (reference sequence). V lost 0 bases and J lost 5; bases outside the gene matches: 4. This CDR3 is built from 14 residues. This chain's CDR3 is CSAREGTGRETQYF. The CDR3 coding sequence is TGCAGTGCTAGAGAAGGGACAGGGAGGGAGACCCAGTACTTC.

This clonotype was seen many times. This sequence may be a read error, since a much larger clone differs from it by one base. J is TRBJ2-7 and V is TRBV5-1; 7 bases agree with TRBD2. V was clipped by 4 bases and J by 3 bases; unmatched bases: 7. Per germline, CDR1 SGHRS and CDR2 YFSETQ. The length of the CDR3 is 14 residues. CDR3 amino acids: CASSAEAGIYEQYF. The CDR3 region has the DNA TGCGCCAGCAGCGCGGAAGCGGGGATCTACGAGCAGTACTTC.

This clonotype was recorded at least ten times. The chain has TRBV6-5 and TRBJ2-1; TRBD2 matches at 15 bases. CDR3 length: 16 residues. V gave up 4 bases and J gave up 4 bases; unmatched junction bases: 2. Germline loops: CDR1 MNHEY, CDR2 SVGAGI. As DNA, the CDR3 is TGTGCCAGCAGTTGGACTAGCGGGAGGGATTACAATGAGCAGTTCTTC. Translating it yields CASSWTSGRDYNEQFF.

V and J are TRBV7-3 and TRBJ2-4; perhaps TRBD2 as D (6 bases). The end of the DNA aligns better with TRBJ2-7, so the J call may be wrong. Germline V gene data show CDR1 as SGHTA and CDR2 as FQGTGA. This CDR3 spans 15 amino acids. CDR3 coding DNA: TGTGCCAGCAGCTCGCAGGGAGGCGGGTCCTACGAGCAGTACTTC. Amino acids: CASSSQGGGSYEQYF.

V usage is TRBV20-1 and J usage is TRBJ2-1; 11 bases map to TRBD2. CDR3 length: 14 residues. V gave up 5 bases and J gave up 4 bases; unmatched junction bases: 4. The germline CDR1 and CDR2 sequences are DFQATT and SNEGSKA (reference sequence). The CDR3 loop reads CSADSGRGYNEQFF. In nucleotides, the CDR3 is TGCAGTGCTGATAGCGGGAGGGGGTACAATGAGCAGTTCTTC.

The genes are TRBV6-6 and TRBJ2-1; D perhaps matches TRBD2 (6 bases). This CDR3 spans 13 amino acids. Trimming shortened V by 6 bases and J by 6 bases, and 12 bases separated the two germline ends. Germline CDR1 MNHNY, CDR2 SVGAGI (reference sequence). As DNA, the CDR3 is TGTGCCAGCAGGCCTCCGGAGGGCAATGAGCAGTTCTTC. Protein: CASRPPEGNEQFF.

The chain carries TRBV29-1 and TRBJ2-3; D may match TRBD1 or TRBD2 (5 bases each). The V end lost 1 base, the J end lost 3 bases, and 14 bases lay between the germline ends. Germline-derived CDR1 and CDR2 are SQVTM and ANQGSEA. CDR3 size: 15 residues. This chain's CDR3 is CSVEADGTTTDTQYF. The DNA for the CDR3 is TGCAGCGTTGAAGCAGACGGGACGACAACAGATACGCAGTATTTT.

This clonotype was recorded once. This sequence may be a read error, since a much larger clone differs from it by one base. This chain joins TRBV6-6 and TRBJ2-7, with a tentative D call TRBD2 (5 bases). The V gene's germline CDR1 is MNHNY and CDR2 SVGAGI (reference sequence). The CDR3 contains 14 residues. V was cut by 7 bases and J by 0 bases, with 13 bases left in between. The CDR3 coding sequence is TGTGCCAGCACCGATGCGGGCAGCTCCTACGAGCAGTACTTC. This encodes CASTDAGSSYEQYF.

Written as DNA, the CDR3 is TGTGCCAGCACCTCCCCCGCGGGTGCCCGTCGCCCCCAGCATTTT. Protein sequence: CASTSPAGARRPQHF. The V gene is TRBV28, the J gene TRBJ1-5; D is unclear. Germline loops: CDR1 MDHEN, CDR2 SYDVKM. V was trimmed by 7 bases and J by 10 bases, leaving 23 bases between them. The CDR3 totals 15 residues.

This clonotype came up a few times. V is TRBV5-1 and J is TRBJ1-1; unclear D gene. The ends were cut back, 4 bases at V and 3 bases at J, with 10 bases in the middle. There are 13 residues in the CDR3. In germline, CDR1 is SGHRS, CDR2 YFSETQ. The CDR3 protein is CASSLGWDTEAFF. In DNA form, the CDR3 reads TGCGCCAGCAGCCTAGGGTGGGACACTGAAGCTTTCTTT.